The 21 T cell receptor beta chains below were found in one sample sequenced in a study of T cells in Graves' hyperthyroidism and ophthalmopathy. It was RNA transcripts that yielded the amplified TCR beta CDR3 regions. TCR CDR3 regions were first amplified by RT-PCR with HTBI primers. In TCRdb, the multiplex PCR reads were re-called with MiXCR into one record per CDR3 protein. This table has 750,000 to 900,000 distinct CDR3 sequences, about 38% appearing once. The material sequenced was blood. The receptor set was obtained from a man in his late teens or twenties with Graves' hyperthyroidism.

The chain has TRBV20-1 and TRBJ1-1; D is ambiguous. Trimming stripped 1 base from V and 1 base from J, with 7 bases between. The CDR3 has 13 amino acids. Germline V gene lookup returns CDR1 DFQATT and CDR2 SNEGSKA (reference sequence). The CDR3: CSARVWQNTEAFF. The CDR3 DNA is TGCAGTGCTAGAGTATGGCAGAACACTGAAGCTTTCTTT.

Ten or more counts support this clonotype. The genes are TRBV29-1 and TRBJ1-1; perhaps TRBD1 as D (6 bases). This CDR3 is built from 11 residues. V was clipped by 8 bases and J by 4 bases, with 11 bases between them. CDR1 and CDR2 from the germline V gene are SQVTM and ANQGSEA. CDR3 region: CSTQGFTEAFF. The CDR3 DNA reads TGCAGCACACAGGGTTTCACTGAAGCTTTCTTT.

A few counts support this clonotype. This chain uses TRBV6-1 with TRBJ2-7; 8 nucleotides agree with TRBD1. The germline V gene encodes CDR1 MNHNS and CDR2 SASEGT. V trimming: 5 bases; J trimming: 4 bases; junction bases outside the gene matches: 10. This CDR3 has 15 residues. CDR3 nucleotides: TGTGCCAGCAGTCGTTCGGGACAGGCGGCGTACGAGCAGTACTTC. It specifies CASSRSGQAAYEQYF.

V and J are TRBV7-9 and TRBJ1-2; D is unresolved. CDR1 and CDR2 from the germline V gene are SEHNR and FQNEAQ (reference sequence). Trimming removed 0 bases from V and 12 bases from J, with 17 bases in between. This CDR3 has 14 amino acids. CDR3 in amino acids: CASSLAVGLGVDTF. The CDR3 DNA sequence: TGTGCCAGCAGCTTAGCGGTAGGACTGGGAGTCGACACCTTC.

This chain uses TRBV10-3 with TRBJ2-3, with TRBD2 matching 15 bases. Germline CDR1 ENHRY, CDR2 SYGVKD. The V and J ends lost 6 bases and 2 bases, in that order; junction bases with no gene match: 3. This CDR3 has 16 residues. CDR3 sequence reads: CAIRGLAGGLTDTQYF. Here the CDR3 DNA reads TGTGCCATCAGGGGACTAGCGGGGGGACTCACAGATACGCAGTATTTT.

This sequence joins TRBV29-1 and TRBJ1-2, with 9 bases lining up with TRBD1. J gave up 6 bases and V 6 bases, and 8 bases lay outside the gene matches. The CDR3 contains 13 residues. Germline CDR1 reads SQVTM; CDR2 reads ANQGSEA. CDR3 region: CSVTGTGINGYTF. CDR3 nucleotide sequence: TGCAGCGTAACCGGGACAGGGATAAATGGCTACACCTTC. The full variable domain, its missing parts supplied by reference TRBV29-1 and TRBJ1-2, is SAVISQKPSRDICQRGTSLTIQCQVDSQVTMMFWYRQQPGQSLTLIATANQGSEATYESGFVIDKFPISRPNLTFSTLTVSNMSPEDSSIYLCSVTGTGINGYTFGSGTRLTVV.

This clonotype was recorded a few times. The chain carries TRBV12-3 or TRBV12-4 and TRBJ1-1, with D possibly matching TRBD1 (5 bases). Trimming shortened V by 4 bases and J by 4 bases, and 10 bases separated the two germline ends. This CDR3 contains 13 residues. CDR3 loop: CASSWGGSTEAFF. The CDR3 DNA reads TGTGCCAGCAGTTGGGGGGGGAGCACTGAAGCTTTCTTT.

Of note for this clonotype: A much more abundant neighbour one base away suggests this may be a read error. The J gene is TRBJ1-6, the V gene TRBV25-1, with 9 bases fitting TRBD1. The CDR3 has 15 residues. Germline V gives CDR1 MGHDK, CDR2 SYGVNS. CDR3 nucleotide sequence: TGCAGTGCTGGAGACCTTGGACAGGGGAGCTCACCCCTCCACTTT. Its protein product is CSAGDLGQGSSPLHF.

The rearrangement uses TRBV25-1 and TRBJ1-4; D gene uncertain. V lost 2 bases and J 5 bases, leaving 9 bases between the germline ends. The CDR3 runs to 14 residues. Germline V lookup: CDR1 MGHDK, CDR2 SYGVNS. The CDR3 DNA follows: TGTGCCAGCAGTGAAGGGATCTGGAATGAAAAACTGTTTTTT. It translates to CASSEGIWNEKLFF.

The rearrangement joins TRBV6-2 or TRBV6-3 to TRBJ1-1; a weak D match, TRBD1 (5 bases). V was trimmed by 5 bases and J by 2 bases, leaving 15 bases between them. The CDR3 contains 15 residues. In germline, CDR1 is MNHEY, CDR2 SVGEGT. In DNA form, the CDR3 reads TGTGCCAGCAGTGCCCCAGGGCAGACTAACACTGAAGCTTTCTTT. Translating it yields CASSAPGQTNTEAFF.

This clonotype has ten or more counts. The chain uses TRBV2 and TRBJ1-2; D call uncertain. Germline CDR1 is SNHLY and CDR2 is FYNNEI. V lost 4 bases to trimming and J lost 6 bases, with 15 bases between them. The CDR3 consists of 14 residues. The chain's CDR3 is CASSGGPTHNGYTF. The CDR3 bases are TGTGCCAGCAGTGGGGGTCCGACGCATAATGGCTACACCTTC.

This chain connects TRBV5-4 to TRBJ2-5; a possible D gene is TRBD2 (5 bases). This CDR3 is built from 13 residues. The V and J ends lost 4 bases and 5 bases respectively, with 12 bases between them. Germline V lookup: CDR1 SGHNT, CDR2 YYREEE (reference sequence). The CDR3 region has the DNA TGTGCCAGCAGCGGACTTCCTAAGGAGACCCAGTACTTC. Translating it yields CASSGLPKETQYF.

This rearrangement joins TRBV19 to TRBJ1-6; unclear D gene. CDR3 size: 11 residues. Trimming stripped 10 bases from V and 6 bases from J, with 7 bases between. Germline CDR1 is LNHDA and CDR2 is SQIVND (reference sequence). CDR3 coding DNA: TGTGCCACAGAGGCTAATTCACCCCTCCACTTT. It codes for CATEANSPLHF.

In this sample, this clonotype turned up a few times. This chain uses TRBV4-1 with TRBJ2-7; D not resolved. With 3 bases removed from V and 5 bases from J, the gap between germline ends came to 8 bases. CDR1 MGHRA and CDR2 YSYEKL come from the germline V gene. The CDR3 is 12 amino acids. The CDR3 region has the DNA TGCGCCAGCAGCCACTCCACACACGAGCAGTACTTC. This codes for CASSHSTHEQYF.

This chain links TRBV2 with TRBJ1-5; D gene ambiguous. The CDR3 length is 14 residues. Trimming stripped 5 bases from V and 3 bases from J, with 11 bases between. CDR1 is SNHLY and CDR2 is FYNNEI in the germline V gene. The CDR3: CASSKSRDNQPQHF. CDR3 sequence (DNA): TGTGCCAGCAGTAAATCCAGAGACAATCAGCCCCAGCATTTT.

The chain has TRBV12-3 or TRBV12-4 and TRBJ2-5; D not certain. The CDR3 loop spans 13 amino acids. Trimming pared 6 bases from V and 7 bases from J, leaving 15 bases between. CDR3 sequence reads: CASSLGRIGTQYF. Here the CDR3 DNA reads TGTGCCAGCAGCCTAGGGCGCATCGGGACCCAGTACTTC.

CDR3 in DNA: TGTGCCAGCAGTTCCGAGGACCAGAACACTGAAGCTTTCTTT. Translated, it gives CASSSEDQNTEAFF. The genes are TRBV6-5 and TRBJ1-1; no clear D. Trimming cost V 4 bases and J 1 base, with 10 bases left between them. Looked up from germline, CDR1 is MNHEY and CDR2 is SVGAGI. CDR3 length: 14 amino acids.

The rearrangement links TRBV5-1 to TRBJ1-1; 7 bases are shared with TRBD1. V gave up 0 bases and J gave up 1 base; unmatched junction bases: 6. Germline lookup yields CDR1 SGHRS and CDR2 YFSETQ. The CDR3 runs 16 residues. The CDR3 DNA sequence: TGCGCCAGCAGCTTGGGAGCAGGGGGGCCGAACACTGAAGCTTTCTTT. Translation: CASSLGAGGPNTEAFF.

About this clonotype itself: A much larger clonotype is one base distant, so this may be a read error. The rearrangement links TRBV7-9 to TRBJ1-2; D gene uncertain. This CDR3 has 14 residues. CDR1 and CDR2 (germline): SEHNR, FQNEAQ (reference sequence). The CDR3, as DNA: TGTGCCGGCAGCACCGGGCCCCTCATGCATGGCTACACCTTC. Protein: CAGSTGPLMHGYTF.

The CDR3 DNA reads as TGCAGCGTACAGACAGGGAAAAACATTCAGTACTTC. This encodes CSVQTGKNIQYF. The chain couples TRBV29-1 to TRBJ2-5; 7 bases agree with TRBD1. The J call is uncertain, as TRBJ2-4 better fits the DNA end. The CDR3 totals 12 residues. Germline CDR1 is SQVTM and CDR2 is ANQGSEA.

This clonotype was recorded at least ten times. The V gene is TRBV2, the J gene TRBJ1-2; possibly TRBD1 for D (5 bases). The CDR3 sequence is 14 residues long. The germline V and J ends were trimmed by 5 bases and 0 bases, with 10 bases remaining between them. The germline CDR1 and CDR2 sequences are SNHLY and FYNNEI. The DNA for the CDR3 is TGTGCCAGCAGTCGGGACGGGACTAACTATGGCTACACCTTC. Residues: CASSRDGTNYGYTF.